This T cell receptor beta chain derives from a study of T cells in Graves' hyperthyroidism and ophthalmopathy. Findings of the study overall: Prediction of ophthalmopathy progression came a median roughly 6.7 months pre-onset.

A word on this clonotype: The antigen is not known.

Graves' hyperthyroidism showing no ophthalmopathy progression within 18 months was considered stable. Germline loops: CDR1 MGHDK, CDR2 SYGVNS. With 6 bases removed from V and 0 bases from J, the gap between germline ends came to 14 bases. CDR3 length: 15 amino acids. The CDR3 regions of TCR beta were amplified from RNA transcripts. A first-round RT-PCR of the TCR CDR3 used the HTBI primer set. TCRdb reprocessed the multiplex PCR reads with MiXCR, giving one entry per CDR3 protein. The sample holds hundreds of thousands of distinct CDR3 sequences, approximately 44% seen once. The V and J genes are TRBV25-1 and TRBJ1-2; D uncertain. Material for sequencing was peripheral blood or thyroid tissue (not recorded which). The clonotype was recovered from a woman aged 18-29 years with Graves' hyperthyroidism. The CDR3 here is CASSLWAEANYGYTF. The CDR3 bases are TGTGCCAGCAGCTTGTGGGCTGAGGCTAACTATGGCTACACCTTC.